Included here is one T cell receptor beta chain sequence, with context. This sample was included in a study of blood T cell repertoires in COVID-19. As for the study in general: The samples span acute and convalescent COVID-19 from the United States, Italy and Spain.

CDR1 is LGHDT and CDR2 is YNNKEL in the germline V gene (reference sequence). V dropped 4 bases and J dropped 0 bases, with 9 bases sitting between them. The CDR3 sequence is 14 residues long. Source study methods: Nucleated cell counts were estimated from reference gene primer amplification. Sequencing used immunoSEQ multiplex PCR; TCRdb keeps in-frame clones, though not all of them. V, J and clone size reflect that table, while D and trimming were determined from the DNA. The sample consists of 200,000 to 250,000 clones, 89% of them appearing once. The source material was peripheral blood. The V and J genes are TRBV3-1 (or the pseudogene TRBV3-2) and TRBJ1-2; D gene unclear. The source of this sequence is a man aged 55 to 70 who had recovered from COVID-19. The DNA of the CDR3 is TGTGCCAGCAGCCTCCTGGCCTCTAACTATGGCTACACCTTC. It codes for CASSLLASNYGYTF.